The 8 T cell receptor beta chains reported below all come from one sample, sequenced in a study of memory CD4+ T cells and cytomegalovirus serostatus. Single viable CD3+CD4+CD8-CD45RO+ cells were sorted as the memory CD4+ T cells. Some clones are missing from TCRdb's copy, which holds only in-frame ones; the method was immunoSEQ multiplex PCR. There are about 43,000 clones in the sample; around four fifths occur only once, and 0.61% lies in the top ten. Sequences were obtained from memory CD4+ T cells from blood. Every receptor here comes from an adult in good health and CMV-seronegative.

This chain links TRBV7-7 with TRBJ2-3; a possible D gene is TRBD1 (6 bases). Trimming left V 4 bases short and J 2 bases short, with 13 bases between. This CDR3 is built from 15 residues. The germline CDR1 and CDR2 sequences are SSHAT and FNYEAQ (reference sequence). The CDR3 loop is CASSSGTPDTDTQYF. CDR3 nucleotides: TGTGCCAGCAGCTCCGGGACACCTGACACAGATACGCAGTATTTT.

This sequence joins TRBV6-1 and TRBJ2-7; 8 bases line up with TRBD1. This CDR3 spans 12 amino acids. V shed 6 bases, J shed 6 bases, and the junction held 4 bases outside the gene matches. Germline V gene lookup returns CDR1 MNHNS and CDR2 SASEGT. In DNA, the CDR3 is TGTGCCAGCAGCCAAACAGGGGGCGAGCAGTACTTC. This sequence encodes CASSQTGGEQYF.

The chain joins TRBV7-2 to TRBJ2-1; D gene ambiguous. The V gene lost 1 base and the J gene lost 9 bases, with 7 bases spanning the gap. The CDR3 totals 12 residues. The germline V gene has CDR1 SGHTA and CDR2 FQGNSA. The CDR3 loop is CASSLGNVEQFF. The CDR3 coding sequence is TGTGCCAGCAGCTTAGGGAATGTTGAGCAGTTCTTC. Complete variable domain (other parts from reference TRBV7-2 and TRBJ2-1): GAGVSQSPSNKVTEKGKDVELRCDPISGHTALYWYRQSLGQGLEFLIYFQGNSAPDKSGLPSDRFSAERTGGSVSTLTIQRTQQEDSAVYLCASSLGNVEQFFGPGTRLTVL.

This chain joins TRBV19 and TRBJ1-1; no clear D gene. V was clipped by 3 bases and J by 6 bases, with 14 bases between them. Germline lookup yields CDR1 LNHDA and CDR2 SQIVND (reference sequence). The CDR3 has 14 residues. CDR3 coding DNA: TGTGCCAGTAGTATGGGTTTTGAGGCTTCTGAAGCTTTCTTT. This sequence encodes CASSMGFEASEAFF.

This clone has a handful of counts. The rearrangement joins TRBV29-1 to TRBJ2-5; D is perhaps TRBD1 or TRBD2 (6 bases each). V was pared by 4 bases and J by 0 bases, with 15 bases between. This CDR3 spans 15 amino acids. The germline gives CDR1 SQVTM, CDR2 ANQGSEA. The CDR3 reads CSVVNWGADQETQYF. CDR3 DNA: TGCAGCGTTGTTAATTGGGGGGCCGACCAAGAGACCCAGTACTTC.

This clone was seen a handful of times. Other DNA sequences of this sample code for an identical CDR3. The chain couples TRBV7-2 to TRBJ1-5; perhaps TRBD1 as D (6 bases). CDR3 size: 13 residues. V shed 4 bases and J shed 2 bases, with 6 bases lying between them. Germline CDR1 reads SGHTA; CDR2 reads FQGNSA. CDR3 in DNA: TGTGCCAGCAGCTACAGGGGCAATCAGCCCCAGCATTTT. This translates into CASSYRGNQPQHF.

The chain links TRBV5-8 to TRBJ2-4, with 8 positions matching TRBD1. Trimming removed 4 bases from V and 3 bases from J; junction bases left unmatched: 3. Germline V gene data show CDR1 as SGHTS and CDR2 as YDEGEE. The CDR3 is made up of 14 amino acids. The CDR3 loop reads CASSTTGVKNIQYF. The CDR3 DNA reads TGTGCCAGCAGCACGACAGGGGTCAAAAACATTCAGTACTTC.

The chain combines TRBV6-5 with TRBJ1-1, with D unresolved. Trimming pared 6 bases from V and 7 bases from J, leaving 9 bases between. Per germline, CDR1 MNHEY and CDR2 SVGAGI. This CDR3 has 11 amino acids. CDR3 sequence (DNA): TGTGCCAGCAGCTCACTTTTTGAAGCTTTCTTT. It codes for CASSSLFEAFF.